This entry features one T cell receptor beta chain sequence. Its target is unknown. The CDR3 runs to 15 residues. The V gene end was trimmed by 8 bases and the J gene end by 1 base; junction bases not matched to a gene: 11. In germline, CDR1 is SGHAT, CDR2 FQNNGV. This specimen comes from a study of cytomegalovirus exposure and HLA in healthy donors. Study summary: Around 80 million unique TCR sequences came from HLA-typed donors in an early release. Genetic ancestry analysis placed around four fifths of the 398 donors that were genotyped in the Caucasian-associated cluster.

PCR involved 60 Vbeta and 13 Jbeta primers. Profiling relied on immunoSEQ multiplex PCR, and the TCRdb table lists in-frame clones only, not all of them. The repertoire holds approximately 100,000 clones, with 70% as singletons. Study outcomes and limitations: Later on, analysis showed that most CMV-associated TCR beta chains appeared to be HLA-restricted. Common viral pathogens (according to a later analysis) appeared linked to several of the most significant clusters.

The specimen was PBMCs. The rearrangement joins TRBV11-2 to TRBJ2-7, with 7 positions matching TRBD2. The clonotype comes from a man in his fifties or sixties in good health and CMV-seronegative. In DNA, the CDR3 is TGTGCCAGCCAAAGACTCGGGGGGAGGTCCTACGAGCAGTACTTC. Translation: CASQRLGGRSYEQYF.